Ten or more counts support the clone carrying this T cell receptor beta chain. No antigen is known for it. Germline and junction disagree at one end, which may indicate a read error. These data originate in a study of T-cell memory formation after mild COVID-19. Study results and caveats: Contracting CD4+ clones were located mainly in CM and EM, and CD8+ clones in EMRA. Day 15 to 85 contractors were CD4/CD8 balanced; later expanders leaned CD4+.

TCRdb itself ran the 5' RACE reads through MiXCR, one entry per CDR3 protein. Of around 200,000 distinct CDR3 sequences listed, around 9.1% are singletons. Germline CDR1 and CDR2: SEHNR and FQNEAQ (reference sequence). The CDR3 is 13 residues long. Sequenced: PBMCs or a T cell subset sorted from them (not recorded which). The rearrangement uses TRBV7-9 and TRBJ2-5; D is undetermined. This TCR derives from a man aged 18 to 29 who had mild COVID-19 (a few samples of this study predate the infection). Cell type and time point are not known. Written as DNA, the CDR3 is TGCGCCAGCAGCCTGACAAACCAAGAGACCCAGTACTTC. This gives the protein CASSLTNQETQYF.